The sequence of this T cell receptor beta chain was determined in a study of T cell clones after liver transplantation. Findings and limits, study-wide: Small, mixed patient groups and varying post-transplant times limit these conclusions.

The CDR3 has 16 amino acids. The germline V gene has CDR1 KGHSH and CDR2 LQKENI. V was trimmed by 6 bases and J by 9 bases, leaving 23 bases between them. Profiling relied on immunoSEQ multiplex PCR, and the TCRdb table lists in-frame clones only, not all of them. In the table there are roughly 80,000 clones, roughly 82% of which are singletons. As regards this clone: Its target is not known.

This sequence was found in a human patient who received a liver transplant. Some T cells may originate from the graft donor. The material was CD4+ T cells from blood, obtained approximately 3.5 years after liver transplant. V usage is TRBV18 and J usage is TRBJ1-4; a weak D match, TRBD1 (5 bases). The CDR3 here is CASSPPTGPQTKKLFF. Written as DNA, the CDR3 is TGTGCCAGCTCGCCCCCGACGGGACCACAGACCAAAAAACTGTTTTTT.